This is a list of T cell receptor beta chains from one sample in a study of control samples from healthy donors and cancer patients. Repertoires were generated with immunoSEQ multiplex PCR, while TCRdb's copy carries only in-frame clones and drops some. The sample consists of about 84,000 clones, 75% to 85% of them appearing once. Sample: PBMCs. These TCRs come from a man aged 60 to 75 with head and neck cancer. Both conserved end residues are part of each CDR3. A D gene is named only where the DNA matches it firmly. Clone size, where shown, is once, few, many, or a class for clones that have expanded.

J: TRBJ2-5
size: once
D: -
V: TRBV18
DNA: TGTGCCAGCTCCCGCGTTGGTGGAAGCCAAGAGACCCAGTACTTC
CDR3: CASSRVGGSQETQYF

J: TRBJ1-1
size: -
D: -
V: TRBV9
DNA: TGTGCCAGCAGCGTAGAGGTTAGGAACACTGAAGCTTTCTTT
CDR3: CASSVEVRNTEAFF

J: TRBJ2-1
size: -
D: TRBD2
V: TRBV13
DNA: TGTGCCAGCAGACCTACATTCACCGGGACTAGCGGGAGCCTATACAATGAGCAGTTCTTC
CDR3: CASRPTFTGTSGSLYNEQFF

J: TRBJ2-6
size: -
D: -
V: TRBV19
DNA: TGTGCCAGTACCCCGGGACGTTTGAGGGTCCGTAAATCTGGGGCCAACGTCCTGACTTTC
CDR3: CASTPGRLRVRKSGANVLTF

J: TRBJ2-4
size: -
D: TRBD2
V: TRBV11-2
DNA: TGTGCCAGCAGCTTAGGTCCTAGCGGGAGCGTCCAAAACATTCAGTACTTC
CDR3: CASSLGPSGSVQNIQYF

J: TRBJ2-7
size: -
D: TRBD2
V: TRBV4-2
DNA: TGTGCCAGCAGCCAAGTCCTTAGACTAGCGGGCTCCTACGAGCAGTACTTC
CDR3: CASSQVLRLAGSYEQYF

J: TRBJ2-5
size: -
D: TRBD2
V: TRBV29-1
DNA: TGCAGCGTTGACACCCCTGTGGCGGGAGTAGAGACCCAGTACTTC
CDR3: CSVDTPVAGVETQYF

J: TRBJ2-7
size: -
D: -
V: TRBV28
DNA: TGTGCCAGCAGTTTTCGGGCCTACGAGCAGTACTTC
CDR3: CASSFRAYEQYF

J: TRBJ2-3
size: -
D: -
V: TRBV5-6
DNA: TGTGCCAGCAGCCAAGACAGGCTATGGAGCACAGATACGCAGTATTTT
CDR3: CASSQDRLWSTDTQYF

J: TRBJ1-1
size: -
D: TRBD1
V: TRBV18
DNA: TGTGCCAGCTCACCTCGCGGACAGGGAAGGCTGAACACTGAAGCTTTCTTT
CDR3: CASSPRGQGRLNTEAFF

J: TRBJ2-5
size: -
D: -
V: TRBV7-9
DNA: TGTGCCAGCAGCTTATTCGGTAGCGGAAAAGAGACCCAGTACTTC
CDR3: CASSLFGSGKETQYF

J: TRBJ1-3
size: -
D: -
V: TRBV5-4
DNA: TGTGCCAGCAGCTTACGTGACGGAAACACCATATATTTT
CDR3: CASSLRDGNTIYF

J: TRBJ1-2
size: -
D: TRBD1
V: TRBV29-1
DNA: TGCAGCGTTGGGGACAGGGTACAAGGCTACACCTTC
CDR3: CSVGDRVQGYTF

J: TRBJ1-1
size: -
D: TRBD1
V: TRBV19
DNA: TGTACCAGTACCAGACAGGGCCCCCAAACTGAAGCTTTCTTT
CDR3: CTSTRQGPQTEAFF

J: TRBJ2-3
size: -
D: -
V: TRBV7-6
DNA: TGTGCCAGCAGCTTACAGGGGACCTCTAGCACAGATACGCAGTATTTT
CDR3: CASSLQGTSSTDTQYF

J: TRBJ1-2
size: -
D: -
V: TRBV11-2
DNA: TGTGCCAGCAGCTTAGAACGGGGGATTAGCTATGGCTACACCTTC
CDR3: CASSLERGISYGYTF

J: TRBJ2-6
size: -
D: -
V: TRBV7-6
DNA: TGTGCCAGCAGCAGCTATGACTCTGGGGCCAACGTCCTGACTTTC
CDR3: CASSSYDSGANVLTF

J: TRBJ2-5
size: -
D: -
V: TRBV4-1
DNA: TGCGCCAGCAGCCGCCTGGCAGGAACCCAAGAGACCCAGTACTTC
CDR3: CASSRLAGTQETQYF

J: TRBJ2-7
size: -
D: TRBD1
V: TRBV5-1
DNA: TGCGCCAGCAGCTTGAGGCCTCGACAGGGGACCTACGAGCAGTACTTC
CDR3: CASSLRPRQGTYEQYF

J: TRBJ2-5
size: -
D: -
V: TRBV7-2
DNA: TGTGCCAGCAGCTTAGGAAGGGGGGAGACCCAGTACTTC
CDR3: CASSLGRGETQYF

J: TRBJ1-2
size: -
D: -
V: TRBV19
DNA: TGTGCCAGTGCCGAACGGGGGGGGAGCTATGGCTACACCTTC
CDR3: CASAERGGSYGYTF

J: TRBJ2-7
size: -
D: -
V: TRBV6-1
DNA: TGTGCCAGCAGTGAAGCTAGCTTTCACGAGCAGTACTTC
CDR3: CASSEASFHEQYF

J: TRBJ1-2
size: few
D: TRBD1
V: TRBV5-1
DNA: TGCGCCAGCAGCTTGGGGCAGGGGGACGTACGAGGCTACACCTTC
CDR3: CASSLGQGDVRGYTF

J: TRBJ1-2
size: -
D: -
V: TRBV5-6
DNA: TGTGCCAGCAGCTTGGCCGCGTCTAACTATGGCTACACCTTC
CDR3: CASSLAASNYGYTF

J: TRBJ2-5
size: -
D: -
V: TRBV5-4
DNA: TGTGCCAGCAGCTTGGTCGGGCAAGAGACCCAGTACTTC
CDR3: CASSLVGQETQYF

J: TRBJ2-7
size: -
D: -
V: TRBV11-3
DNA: TGTGCCAGCAGCTTAAATGGCAACTCCTACGAGCAGTACTTC
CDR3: CASSLNGNSYEQYF

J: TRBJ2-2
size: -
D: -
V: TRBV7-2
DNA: TGTGCCAGCAGCTTAGGGTATACCGGGGAGCTGTTTTTT
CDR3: CASSLGYTGELFF

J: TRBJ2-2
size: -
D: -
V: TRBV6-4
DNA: TGTGCCAGCAGTGTCAATGGGGGGACTTTCGGGGAGCTGTTTTTT
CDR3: CASSVNGGTFGELFF

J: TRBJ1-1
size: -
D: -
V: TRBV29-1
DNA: TGCAGTGTACAGGTATCGGGGGGCACTGAAGCTTTCTTT
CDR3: CSVQVSGGTEAFF

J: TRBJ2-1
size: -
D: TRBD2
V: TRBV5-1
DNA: TGCGCCAGCAGCTTGTATCCCCGGACTAGCGGGAACAATGAGCAGTTCTTC
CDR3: CASSLYPRTSGNNEQFF

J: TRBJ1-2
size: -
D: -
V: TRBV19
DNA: TGTGCCAGTACCTGGGGCAGTTCCCGCTATGGCTACACCTTC
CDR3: CASTWGSSRYGYTF

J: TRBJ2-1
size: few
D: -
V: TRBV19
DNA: TGTGCCAGTAGTAAACCTCAGGGCAATGAGCAGTTCTTC
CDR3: CASSKPQGNEQFF

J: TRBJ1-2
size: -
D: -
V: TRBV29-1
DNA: TGCAGCGTTGCAGGGGCTGAATATGGCTACACCTTC
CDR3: CSVAGAEYGYTF

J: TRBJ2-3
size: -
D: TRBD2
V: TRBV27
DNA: TGTGCCAGCAGACTTGGGACTAGCGGGAGGGATACGCAGTATTTT
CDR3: CASRLGTSGRDTQYF